This T cell receptor beta chain came from a study of regulatory T cells in long-lasting Graves disease. Notes on the study in general: Patients with persistent disease showed a bias toward TRBV28, TRBJ1-2 and TRBJ2-5.

As to time point: newly diagnosed GD, antithyroid drugs for less than 3 months. PBMC-extracted RNA yielded the TCR library. The germline V gene has CDR1 SGHAT and CDR2 FQNNGV. The CDR3 has 14 amino acids. V lost 2 bases, J lost 8 bases, and 13 bases lay in between. Relying on iRepertoire HTBI primers and Arm-PCR of CDR3 regions, the team built TCR beta libraries. TCRdb itself ran the multiplex PCR reads through MiXCR, one entry per CDR3 protein. The table shows around 450,000 distinct CDR3 sequences, with approximately 15% occurring only once. This clonotype was seen at least ten times. Its specificity is unknown. These data also formed part of another study, on T cells in Graves' hyperthyroidism and ophthalmopathy.

The sequence came from a woman aged 25 to 39 with Graves disease. The chain has TRBV11-2 and TRBJ2-1; D is perhaps TRBD1 or TRBD2 (6 bases each). The input for sequencing was peripheral blood mononuclear cells (PBMCs), taken at new diagnosis, from a patient treated with antithyroid drugs. DNA for the CDR3: TGTGCCAGCAGCTTAAGTTGGAGGGGGGATGAGCAGTTCTTC. Its translation: CASSLSWRGDEQFF.